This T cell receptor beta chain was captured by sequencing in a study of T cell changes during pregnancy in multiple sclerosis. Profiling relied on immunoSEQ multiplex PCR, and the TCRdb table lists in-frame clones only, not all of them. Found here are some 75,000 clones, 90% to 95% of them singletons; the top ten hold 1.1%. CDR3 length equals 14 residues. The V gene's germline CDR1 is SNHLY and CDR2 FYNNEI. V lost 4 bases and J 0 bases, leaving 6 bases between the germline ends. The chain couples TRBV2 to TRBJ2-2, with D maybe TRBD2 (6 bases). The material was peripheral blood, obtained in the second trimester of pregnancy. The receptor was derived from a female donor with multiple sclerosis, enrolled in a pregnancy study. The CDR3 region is CASSAGANTGELFF. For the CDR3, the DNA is TGTGCCAGCAGTGCGGGAGCGAACACCGGGGAGCTGTTTTTT.